This TCR beta chain was captured by sequencing in a study of T-cell memory formation after mild COVID-19. Broader study findings: Clones that got smaller from day 15 to 85 had even CD4/CD8, while clones growing later tipped toward CD4+.

A remark on this clonotype: Its antigen is unidentified.

MiXCR, applied by TCRdb to the 5' RACE reads, yields one record per CDR3 protein. This sample yields about 250,000 distinct CDR3 sequences, of which less than 20% are seen a single time; over 2% belongs to the top ten. CDR1 SQVTM and CDR2 ANQGSEA come from the germline V gene. This CDR3 is 10 amino acids long. J lost 6 bases, V lost 7 bases, and 3 bases had no gene match. The V and J genes are TRBV29-1 and TRBJ2-7; TRBD1 matches at 7 bases. Sequencing was carried out using PBMCs or a T cell subset sorted from them (not recorded which). The TCR comes from an adult woman who had mild COVID-19 (a few samples of this study predate the infection). Cell type and time point are not known. CDR3 residues: CSAGQVEQYF. Here the CDR3 DNA reads TGCAGCGCCGGACAGGTCGAGCAGTACTTC.